The rows below give T cell receptor beta chains drawn from one sample of a study of T cell responses to AZD1222 COVID-19 vaccine. This table comes from immunoSEQ multiplex PCR, and its TCRdb copy is limited to in-frame clones, with some not included. Among 110,000 to 150,000 clones listed, about 92% were seen once. The source material was peripheral blood, sampled 28 days after the second AZD1222 dose. These receptors were obtained from an adult who received the AZD1222 COVID-19 vaccine. CDR3s include the opening cysteine and the closing phenylalanine or tryptophan. A D gene is named only where the DNA matches it firmly.

v_gene	d_gene	j_gene	CDR3nt	CDR3aa
TRBV10-3	TRBD1	TRBJ2-1	TGTGCCATCAGTGAGTCGAATTGGGGTGGCAGGGGGAATGAGCAGTTCTTC	CAISESNWGGRGNEQFF
TRBV6-5	TRBD1	TRBJ2-7	TGTGCCAGCAGTTACGGTTATGGGACAGCTACCTACGAGCAGTACTTC	CASSYGYGTATYEQYF
TRBV6-5	.	TRBJ1-1	TGTGCCAGCAGCGGCTCCATGAACACTGAAGCTTTCTTT	CASSGSMNTEAFF
TRBV7-2	.	TRBJ2-7	TGTGCCAGCAGCGACTCACCCTACGAGCAGTACTTC	CASSDSPYEQYF
TRBV18	.	TRBJ2-7	TGTGCCAGCTCGGACCTATACGAGCAGTACTTC	CASSDLYEQYF
TRBV19	.	TRBJ1-5	TGTGCCAGTAGTATCTCTAGGGTGAGCAATCAGCCCCAGCATTTT	CASSISRVSNQPQHF
TRBV4-1	TRBD1	TRBJ2-1	TGCGCCAGCAGCCCATACGGGACAGTCTACAATGAGCAGTTCTTC	CASSPYGTVYNEQFF
TRBV3-1/TRBV3-2	.	TRBJ1-3	TGTGCCAGCAGCCAAGCAAGGGGGGCTGGAAACACCATATATTTT	CASSQARGAGNTIYF
TRBV11-1	.	TRBJ1-1	TGTGCCAGCAGCCAAACGTCTTTGAACACTGAAGCTTTCTTT	CASSQTSLNTEAFF
TRBV5-1	.	TRBJ2-1	TGCGCCAGCAGCGTCCAAACAACCTACAATGAGCAGTTCTTC	CASSVQTTYNEQFF
TRBV18	.	TRBJ1-2	TGTGCCAGCTCACCAGCCAGGGGTGGCTACACCTTC	CASSPARGGYTF
TRBV28	.	TRBJ1-5	TGTGCCAGCGTTCCCACAGGGATGCCCAAAAATCAGCCCCAGCATTTT	CASVPTGMPKNQPQHF
TRBV28	.	TRBJ1-1	TGTGCCAGCAGAAAACAGGGACCGAACACTGAAGCTTTCTTT	CASRKQGPNTEAFF